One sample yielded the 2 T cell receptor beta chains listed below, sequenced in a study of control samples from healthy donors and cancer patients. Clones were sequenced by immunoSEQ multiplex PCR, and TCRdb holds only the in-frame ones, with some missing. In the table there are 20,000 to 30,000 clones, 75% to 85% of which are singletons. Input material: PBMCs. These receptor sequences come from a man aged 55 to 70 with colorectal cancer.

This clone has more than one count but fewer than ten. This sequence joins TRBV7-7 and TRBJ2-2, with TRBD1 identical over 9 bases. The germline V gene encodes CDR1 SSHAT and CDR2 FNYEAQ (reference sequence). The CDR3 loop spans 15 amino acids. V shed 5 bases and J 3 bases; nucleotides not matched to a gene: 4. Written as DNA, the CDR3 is TGTGCCAGCAGCACCCGGGACAGGGACACCGGGGAGCTGTTTTTT. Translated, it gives CASSTRDRDTGELFF. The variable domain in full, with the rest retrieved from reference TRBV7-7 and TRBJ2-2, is GAGVSQSPRYKVTKRGQDVTLRCDPISSHATLYWYQQALGQGPEFLTYFNYEAQPDKSGLPSDRFSAERPEGSISTLTIQRTEQRDSAMYRCASSTRDRDTGELFFGEGSRLTVL.

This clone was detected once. This CDR3 reads CASSPTANYGYTF. CDR3 sequence (DNA): TGTGCCAGCAGCCCGACAGCTAACTATGGCTACACCTTC. The J gene is TRBJ1-2, the V gene TRBV7-8, with D maybe TRBD1 (5 bases). Germline V gene sequence: CDR1 SGHVS, CDR2 FQNEAQ. The CDR3 is made up of 13 amino acids. Trimming stripped 5 bases from V and 0 bases from J, with 7 bases between. Looking up the rest from reference TRBV7-8 and TRBJ1-2 gives the full variable domain: GAGVSQSPRYKVAKRGQDVALRCDPISGHVSLFWYQQALGQGPEFLTYFQNEAQLDKSGLPSDRFFAERPEGSVSTLKIQRTQQEDSAVYLCASSPTANYGYTFGSGTRLTVV.